This is a list of T cell receptor beta chains from one sample in a study of T cell changes during pregnancy in multiple sclerosis. Produced via immunoSEQ multiplex PCR; TCRdb's table is partial and in-frame only. The sample yields around 60,000 clones, less than 95% seen once. This specimen was CD4+ T cells from peripheral blood mononuclear cells, taken after pregnancy. The receptors were sampled from a female donor in good health, enrolled as a control in a pregnancy study. Both conserved end residues are part of each CDR3. Each record gives: J gene, clone size, D gene, V gene, CDR3 DNA, CDR3 protein. A D gene is named only where the DNA matches it firmly. Clone size is shown for a subset of rows, as once, few, many or a class of expanded clone.

j_call: TRBJ2-7; clone_size: NA; d_call: NA; v_call: TRBV4-3; cdr3_nt: TGCGCCAGCAGCCGAGGGGGAGCCTACGAGCAGTACTTC; cdr3_aa: CASSRGGAYEQYF
j_call: TRBJ2-3; clone_size: NA; d_call: NA; v_call: TRBV2; cdr3_nt: TGTGCCAGCAAGGCTAGCTCTAGCACAGATACGCAGTATTTT; cdr3_aa: CASKASSSTDTQYF
j_call: TRBJ2-7; clone_size: NA; d_call: NA; v_call: TRBV2; cdr3_nt: TGTGCCAGCCTTCGGGGGATAAGCTCCTACGAGCAGTACTTC; cdr3_aa: CASLRGISSYEQYF
j_call: TRBJ2-3; clone_size: once; d_call: TRBD1; v_call: TRBV11-2; cdr3_nt: TGTGCCAGCAGCCCAACGGGGGACAGGCCCACAGATACGCAGTATTTT; cdr3_aa: CASSPTGDRPTDTQYF
j_call: TRBJ1-1; clone_size: NA; d_call: NA; v_call: TRBV12-5; cdr3_nt: TGTGCTAGTGGTTTGGGACAGACGAACACTGAAGCTTTCTTT; cdr3_aa: CASGLGQTNTEAFF
j_call: TRBJ1-3; clone_size: NA; d_call: NA; v_call: TRBV21-1; cdr3_nt: TGTGCCAGCAGCAAAGTGGAAGGGGGCGGAGGACACTCTGGAAACACCATATATTTT; cdr3_aa: CASSKVEGGGGHSGNTIYF
j_call: TRBJ1-2; clone_size: NA; d_call: NA; v_call: TRBV29-1; cdr3_nt: TGCAGCGTCCGGGAACCTGGCTACACCTTC; cdr3_aa: CSVREPGYTF
j_call: TRBJ1-6; clone_size: NA; d_call: TRBD1; v_call: TRBV7-9; cdr3_nt: TGTGCCAGCAGCCCAGCCGAGACAGGGAGGTCACCCCTCCACTTT; cdr3_aa: CASSPAETGRSPLHF
j_call: TRBJ1-1; clone_size: once; d_call: TRBD1; v_call: TRBV27; cdr3_nt: TGTGCCAGCAGTTTAATCTACCGACAGGGGGCGGTAGATAACACTGAAGCTTTCTTT; cdr3_aa: CASSLIYRQGAVDNTEAFF
j_call: TRBJ2-7; clone_size: NA; d_call: NA; v_call: TRBV11-2; cdr3_nt: TGTGCCAGCAGCCCCCAGGCCTACGAGCAGTACTTC; cdr3_aa: CASSPQAYEQYF
j_call: TRBJ2-1; clone_size: NA; d_call: TRBD1; v_call: TRBV6-1; cdr3_nt: TGTGCCAGCACTTCGGGACAGACACACGATGAGCAGTTCTTC; cdr3_aa: CASTSGQTHDEQFF
j_call: TRBJ2-2; clone_size: NA; d_call: TRBD1; v_call: TRBV10-2; cdr3_nt: TGCGCCAGCAGTAGAATGAGACAGGGCGACCCCGGGGAGCTGTTTTTT; cdr3_aa: CASSRMRQGDPGELFF
j_call: TRBJ2-5; clone_size: NA; d_call: NA; v_call: TRBV21-1; cdr3_nt: TGTGCCAGCAGCGCAATACGGGAGGAGACCCAGTACTTC; cdr3_aa: CASSAIREETQYF
j_call: TRBJ1-5; clone_size: few; d_call: NA; v_call: TRBV4-2; cdr3_nt: TGTGCCAGCAGCCAAGATGGGCAGGCCGATCAGCCCCAGCATTTT; cdr3_aa: CASSQDGQADQPQHF
j_call: TRBJ1-1; clone_size: NA; d_call: NA; v_call: TRBV30; cdr3_nt: TGTGCCTTAAAGGTGGGCATGAACACTGAAGCTTTCTTT; cdr3_aa: CALKVGMNTEAFF
j_call: TRBJ1-1; clone_size: few; d_call: NA; v_call: TRBV30; cdr3_nt: TGTGCCTGGAGTGTAGAGGGGAACACTGAAGCTTTCTTT; cdr3_aa: CAWSVEGNTEAFF
j_call: TRBJ1-5; clone_size: once; d_call: NA; v_call: TRBV4-1; cdr3_nt: TGCGCCAGCAGCCAAGCAGGCATAAATAGCAATCAGCCCCAGCATTTT; cdr3_aa: CASSQAGINSNQPQHF
j_call: TRBJ2-3; clone_size: once; d_call: TRBD2; v_call: TRBV5-1; cdr3_nt: TGCGCCAGCAGCGATTCACGGACTAGCGGGGCATCAGATACGCAGTATTTT; cdr3_aa: CASSDSRTSGASDTQYF
j_call: TRBJ2-3; clone_size: NA; d_call: TRBD2; v_call: TRBV27; cdr3_nt: TGTGCCAGCGGTGGGGGGGAACGGAATACGCAGTATTTT; cdr3_aa: CASGGGERNTQYF
j_call: TRBJ1-1; clone_size: NA; d_call: NA; v_call: TRBV2; cdr3_nt: TGTGCCAGCAGCCCACCGACAGGGAACACTGAAGCTTTCTTT; cdr3_aa: CASSPPTGNTEAFF
j_call: TRBJ2-3; clone_size: NA; d_call: NA; v_call: TRBV14; cdr3_nt: TGTGCCAGCAGCCAAGAGTTACTAGCTGGTAATACGCAGTATTTT; cdr3_aa: CASSQELLAGNTQYF
j_call: TRBJ2-1; clone_size: NA; d_call: TRBD2; v_call: TRBV30; cdr3_nt: TGTGCCTGGAGTAAGGGACTAGCGAAGTGGGAACAGTTCTTC; cdr3_aa: CAWSKGLAKWEQFF
j_call: TRBJ1-6; clone_size: NA; d_call: TRBD1; v_call: TRBV30; cdr3_nt: TGTGCCTGGCAAACTGACAGGGGTGGGAATTCACCCCTCCACTTT; cdr3_aa: CAWQTDRGGNSPLHF
j_call: TRBJ1-2; clone_size: NA; d_call: TRBD1; v_call: TRBV5-1; cdr3_nt: TGCGCCAGCAGCTTGGAGGGACAGCGCTATGGCTACACCTTC; cdr3_aa: CASSLEGQRYGYTF
j_call: TRBJ2-6; clone_size: NA; d_call: NA; v_call: TRBV10-3; cdr3_nt: TGTGCCGCACTCCCTACGGGGGGCTCCTACTCTGGGGCCAACGTCCTGACTTTC; cdr3_aa: CAALPTGGSYSGANVLTF
j_call: TRBJ1-1; clone_size: NA; d_call: NA; v_call: TRBV15; cdr3_nt: TGTGCCACCAGCAGACCCCCGGGTCCCTCTGAAGCTTTCTTT; cdr3_aa: CATSRPPGPSEAFF
j_call: TRBJ2-4; clone_size: NA; d_call: NA; v_call: TRBV2; cdr3_nt: TGTGCCAGCAGTATAGACAGCAGACCAAACATTCAGTACTTC; cdr3_aa: CASSIDSRPNIQYF
j_call: TRBJ2-5; clone_size: NA; d_call: NA; v_call: TRBV5-6; cdr3_nt: TGTGCCAGCAGCCTGCCTACAGGGTCTCGAGTGACCCAGTACTTC; cdr3_aa: CASSLPTGSRVTQYF
j_call: TRBJ2-7; clone_size: NA; d_call: TRBD1; v_call: TRBV2; cdr3_nt: TGTGCCAGCCGGGACAGGGTCTACGAGCAGTACTTC; cdr3_aa: CASRDRVYEQYF
j_call: TRBJ2-7; clone_size: NA; d_call: TRBD2; v_call: TRBV7-2; cdr3_nt: TGTGCCAGCAGCTCCTCGGGGGGCTACGAGCAGTACTTC; cdr3_aa: CASSSSGGYEQYF
j_call: TRBJ1-3; clone_size: NA; d_call: NA; v_call: TRBV11-3; cdr3_nt: TGTGCCAGCAGCTTGGAGCGGGGGTCTGGAAACACCATATATTTT; cdr3_aa: CASSLERGSGNTIYF
j_call: TRBJ1-6; clone_size: NA; d_call: TRBD1; v_call: TRBV11-2; cdr3_nt: TGTGCCAGCAGCTTACGAAAAAGGGGCGCGGACAGGGGGCGATCACCCCTCCACTTT; cdr3_aa: CASSLRKRGADRGRSPLHF
j_call: TRBJ2-2; clone_size: NA; d_call: NA; v_call: TRBV5-1; cdr3_nt: TGCGCCAGCAGCCTGAGTGTAATAGACAGCCTCACCCCGAACACCGGGGAGCTGTTTTTT; cdr3_aa: CASSLSVIDSLTPNTGELFF
j_call: TRBJ2-5; clone_size: NA; d_call: NA; v_call: TRBV5-1; cdr3_nt: TGCGCCAGCAGCCGACAGAACCAAGAGACCCAGTACTTC; cdr3_aa: CASSRQNQETQYF
j_call: TRBJ1-1; clone_size: NA; d_call: TRBD1; v_call: TRBV4-2; cdr3_nt: TGTGCCAGCAGCCCCCTGACAGGGAACCAAATGAACACTGAAGCTTTCTTT; cdr3_aa: CASSPLTGNQMNTEAFF
j_call: TRBJ2-7; clone_size: NA; d_call: TRBD2; v_call: TRBV7-2; cdr3_nt: TGTGCCAGCAGCACCTACGGGACTAGCGGGCGCCGGCAGCAGTACTTC; cdr3_aa: CASSTYGTSGRRQQYF
j_call: TRBJ1-2; clone_size: NA; d_call: TRBD1; v_call: TRBV11-2; cdr3_nt: TGTGCCAGCAGCTTGGGGACAGGGAACTATGGCTACACCTTC; cdr3_aa: CASSLGTGNYGYTF
j_call: TRBJ1-1; clone_size: once; d_call: NA; v_call: TRBV6-5; cdr3_nt: TGTGCCAGCAGATTTGAATCAAGCGCCACTGAAGCTTTCTTT; cdr3_aa: CASRFESSATEAFF
j_call: TRBJ2-7; clone_size: NA; d_call: TRBD1; v_call: TRBV13; cdr3_nt: TGTGCCAGCAGATCGGGGACAGGCTCCTACGAGCAGTACTTC; cdr3_aa: CASRSGTGSYEQYF
j_call: TRBJ1-2; clone_size: NA; d_call: TRBD1; v_call: TRBV7-6; cdr3_nt: TGTGCCAGCAGCTCGGGGGACAGCTCTTATGGCTACACCTTC; cdr3_aa: CASSSGDSSYGYTF
j_call: TRBJ2-3; clone_size: NA; d_call: TRBD2; v_call: TRBV7-9; cdr3_nt: TGTGCCAGCAGCCTAGGAAGTCTAGCGGGAAGCACAGATACGCAGTATTTT; cdr3_aa: CASSLGSLAGSTDTQYF
j_call: TRBJ1-1; clone_size: few; d_call: NA; v_call: TRBV6-5; cdr3_nt: TGTGCCAGCAACGGCGGGCAGGGGTCGGCTTTCTTT; cdr3_aa: CASNGGQGSAFF
j_call: TRBJ1-6; clone_size: NA; d_call: NA; v_call: TRBV6-1; cdr3_nt: TGTGCCAGCAGTGACCGGGGCTACGGGGGTTCCCATAATTCACCCCTCCACTTT; cdr3_aa: CASSDRGYGGSHNSPLHF
j_call: TRBJ1-6; clone_size: once; d_call: NA; v_call: TRBV5-1; cdr3_nt: TGCGCCAGCAGCGTAGGTTGGAGCTCCTATAATTCACCCCTCCACTTT; cdr3_aa: CASSVGWSSYNSPLHF
j_call: TRBJ2-7; clone_size: NA; d_call: TRBD2; v_call: TRBV7-2; cdr3_nt: TGTGCCAGCAGCTTAGTCCTCGGGGGGGCCTTGGGCGAGCAGTACTTC; cdr3_aa: CASSLVLGGALGEQYF
j_call: TRBJ1-1; clone_size: NA; d_call: NA; v_call: TRBV7-9; cdr3_nt: TGTGCCAGCAGCTTAGTGTCCGGGGTGAACACTGAAGCTTTCTTT; cdr3_aa: CASSLVSGVNTEAFF
j_call: TRBJ1-1; clone_size: NA; d_call: TRBD1; v_call: TRBV5-1; cdr3_nt: TGCGCCAGCAGCTCCCGGACAGGGGGCCGTACGAACACTGAAGCTTTCTTT; cdr3_aa: CASSSRTGGRTNTEAFF
j_call: TRBJ2-7; clone_size: NA; d_call: TRBD2; v_call: TRBV23-1; cdr3_nt: TGCGCCAGCACCAACGGACTAGCGGGGGGATTCAGATCCTACGAGCAGTACTTC; cdr3_aa: CASTNGLAGGFRSYEQYF
j_call: TRBJ1-1; clone_size: few; d_call: TRBD1; v_call: TRBV6-5; cdr3_nt: TGTGCCAGCAGTTACCTACAGGGGGCGTCTGAAGCTTTCTTT; cdr3_aa: CASSYLQGASEAFF
j_call: TRBJ2-7; clone_size: NA; d_call: NA; v_call: TRBV30; cdr3_nt: TGTGCCTGGAGCCCACAGTCCGAGCAGTACTTC; cdr3_aa: CAWSPQSEQYF
j_call: TRBJ1-1; clone_size: NA; d_call: NA; v_call: TRBV4-2; cdr3_nt: TGTGCCAGCAGCGAGGCGGGGGGATTCTCTGAAGCTTTCTTT; cdr3_aa: CASSEAGGFSEAFF
j_call: TRBJ1-2; clone_size: NA; d_call: TRBD1; v_call: TRBV6-5; cdr3_nt: TGTGCCAGCAGTCCTCGACAGGGATTCTATGGCTACACCTTC; cdr3_aa: CASSPRQGFYGYTF
j_call: TRBJ2-1; clone_size: NA; d_call: NA; v_call: TRBV6-1; cdr3_nt: TGTGCCAGCAGCTTTACCTACAATGAGCAGTTCTTC; cdr3_aa: CASSFTYNEQFF
j_call: TRBJ1-1; clone_size: NA; d_call: NA; v_call: TRBV4-3; cdr3_nt: TGCGCCAGCAGCCAAGAACAGGGGAACACTGAAGCTTTCTTT; cdr3_aa: CASSQEQGNTEAFF
j_call: TRBJ2-2; clone_size: NA; d_call: NA; v_call: TRBV6-4; cdr3_nt: TGTGCCAGCAGTGACCCTAACACCGGGGAGCTGTTTTTT; cdr3_aa: CASSDPNTGELFF
j_call: TRBJ1-1; clone_size: NA; d_call: NA; v_call: TRBV2; cdr3_nt: TGTGCCAGCAGTGAAGAGAGGAACACTGAAGCTTTCTTT; cdr3_aa: CASSEERNTEAFF
j_call: TRBJ2-3; clone_size: NA; d_call: NA; v_call: TRBV5-8; cdr3_nt: TGTGCCAGCAGCTTTTTAGTTGCAGATACGCAGTATTTT; cdr3_aa: CASSFLVADTQYF
j_call: TRBJ2-5; clone_size: NA; d_call: NA; v_call: TRBV2; cdr3_nt: TGTGCCAGCAGTGGTCAAGGGAGGGAGACCCAGTACTTC; cdr3_aa: CASSGQGRETQYF
j_call: TRBJ2-1; clone_size: NA; d_call: TRBD2; v_call: TRBV4-3; cdr3_nt: TGCGCCAGCAGCAAGGGACTAGCGGGCTACAATGAGCAGTTCTTC; cdr3_aa: CASSKGLAGYNEQFF
j_call: TRBJ1-2; clone_size: NA; d_call: TRBD1; v_call: TRBV11-3; cdr3_nt: TGTGCCAGCACCCGGACAGGGAACTATGGCTACACCTTC; cdr3_aa: CASTRTGNYGYTF